This T cell receptor beta chain was recovered during a study of siplizumab effects on memory and regulatory T cells. General study points: The alloreactive clones that mapped to unstimulated subsets made up only a minor fraction. Alloreactive sequences from unstimulated CD4+ memory cells fell significantly with siplizumab. Memory T cells appeared less diverse than naive cells, which seemed to contribute substantially to alloresponse.

Clones were sequenced by immunoSEQ multiplex PCR, and TCRdb holds only the in-frame ones, with some missing. The repertoire holds 65,000 to 85,000 clones, with approximately 93% as singletons. Of note for this clone: Its antigen remains unknown.

Specimen: CD8+ T cells sorted from blood. This clonotype originated in a human donor in good health.

The CDR3 DNA reads as TGCGCCAGCAGGATAGCACCTCTAAGCACAGATACGCAGTATTTT. It yields the protein CASRIAPLSTDTQYF. The chain employs TRBV4-1 and TRBJ2-3; D is ambiguous. V was shortened by 6 bases and J by 0 bases, with 13 bases between the two germline ends. Germline assignment: CDR1 MGHRA and CDR2 YSYEKL. CDR3 length: 15 amino acids.